These 30 T cell receptor beta chains share one sample of origin, sequenced in a study of blood T cell repertoires in COVID-19. Sequencing used immunoSEQ multiplex PCR; TCRdb keeps in-frame clones, though not all of them. This table holds 75,000 to 90,000 clones, roughly 86% found once. The sequencing input was peripheral blood. These receptors were collected from a man aged 50 to 59 with active COVID-19.

The chain joins TRBV30 to TRBJ2-7; 8 bases agree with TRBD1. Losses at the gene ends were 3 bases for V and 3 bases for J; bases not matched to a gene: 13. Per the germline V gene, CDR1 is GTSNPN and CDR2 is SVGIG (reference sequence). The CDR3 has 16 residues. Here the CDR3 DNA reads TGTGCCTGGAGAGAACGCTCGGGACAGGTATTCTACGAGCAGTACTTC. It encodes CAWRERSGQVFYEQYF. Combining the CDR3 with reference TRBV30 and TRBJ2-7 gives the whole variable domain SQTIHQWPATLVQPVGSPLSLECTVEGTSNPNLYWYRQAAGRGLQLLFYSVGIGQISSEVPQNLSASRPQDRQFILSSKKLLLSDSGFYLCAWRERSGQVFYEQYFGPGTRLTVT.

This clone has at least ten counts. The chain is built from TRBV6-5 and TRBJ1-6, with D hard to call. The CDR3 is 13 residues long. Trimming cost V 0 bases and J 7 bases, with 4 bases left between them. The germline V gene encodes CDR1 MNHEY and CDR2 SVGAGI. CDR3 sequence: CASSYSINSPLHF. The CDR3, as DNA: TGTGCCAGCAGTTACTCTATAAATTCACCCCTCCACTTT.

The chain combines TRBV24-1 with TRBJ1-2; D perhaps matches TRBD1 (5 bases). The CDR3 loop spans 13 amino acids. With 10 bases removed from V and 7 bases from J, the gap between germline ends came to 18 bases. Germline V CDR1 and CDR2: KGHDR, SFDVKD. The CDR3 nucleotides are TGTGCCACTAAGGCAGCGGGGGAAGCTGGCTACACCTTC. Residues: CATKAAGEAGYTF.

This clone appeared once. The V gene is TRBV19, the J gene TRBJ2-1, with D maybe TRBD2 (5 bases). Germline assignment: CDR1 LNHDA and CDR2 SQIVND (reference sequence). V was trimmed by 5 bases and J by 0 bases, leaving 14 bases between them. This CDR3 has 16 residues. The CDR3 nucleotides read TGTGCCAGTAGTGCGTTAGGAGCGGACTCCTACAATGAGCAGTTCTTC. This codes for CASSALGADSYNEQFF.

The V call is TRBV19, the J call TRBJ2-1, with 10 bases matching TRBD2. V lost 5 bases and J lost 1; bases outside the gene matches: 17. The CDR3 is 20 amino acids. Per germline, CDR1 LNHDA and CDR2 SQIVND (reference sequence). The CDR3 DNA reads TGTGCCAGTAGTCCCACCCCTAGCGGGAGCCTTATGGGATCCTACAATGAGCAGTTCTTC. It specifies CASSPTPSGSLMGSYNEQFF.

The rearrangement links TRBV7-9 to TRBJ2-7; D is possibly TRBD1 (5 bases). V was trimmed by 1 base and J by 0 bases, leaving 10 bases between them. The CDR3 is made up of 15 amino acids. Germline CDR1 and CDR2: SEHNR and FQNEAQ (reference sequence). This chain's CDR3 is CASSLERGSSYEQYF. The CDR3 nucleotides read TGTGCCAGCAGCTTAGAAAGGGGCAGCTCCTACGAGCAGTACTTC.

This chain joins TRBV6-1 and TRBJ2-2; weak D call: TRBD2 (6 bases). Germline V lookup: CDR1 MNHNS, CDR2 SASEGT. Deletions cut 8 bases from V and 5 bases from J, with 18 bases between. The CDR3 is 15 amino acids. CDR3 coding DNA: TGTGCCAGCCTAAAGACTAGGGAGGCTACCGGGGAGCTGTTTTTT. It encodes CASLKTREATGELFF.

The J gene is TRBJ2-4, the V gene TRBV5-1, with D perhaps TRBD1 (6 bases). CDR1 and CDR2 (germline): SGHRS, YFSETQ. The CDR3 has 14 residues. Between the trimmed V and J ends, which lost 1 base and 8 bases, there was a span of 13 bases. The CDR3 nucleotides read TGCGCCAGCAGCTTGACACAGGGTTGGGACATTCAGTACTTC. Its protein product is CASSLTQGWDIQYF.

The chain employs TRBV11-1 and TRBJ1-1; unclear D gene. V was clipped by 5 bases and J by 5 bases, with 6 bases between them. The CDR3 is 11 amino acids. Germline V gene data show CDR1 as SGHAT and CDR2 as FQDESV (reference sequence). The CDR3 spells CASSAGTEAFF. For the CDR3, the DNA is TGTGCCAGCAGCGCAGGAACTGAAGCTTTCTTT. Full variable domain (outside the CDR3, taken from reference TRBV11-1 and TRBJ1-1): EAEVAQSPRYKITEKSQAVAFWCDPISGHATLYWYRQILGQGPELLVQFQDESVVDDSQLPKDRFSAERLKGVDSTLKIQPAELGDSAMYLCASSAGTEAFFGQGTRLTVV.

The rearrangement joins TRBV5-1 to TRBJ2-6, with a possible D match to TRBD1 (5 bases). The V end was cut by 0 bases, the J end by 2 bases, with 12 bases between. Germline V gene data show CDR1 as SGHRS and CDR2 as YFSETQ. The CDR3 is 17 amino acids. As DNA, the CDR3 is TGCGCCAGCAGCTTGGCCCCAAGGGGCGCTGGGGCCAACGTCCTGACTTTC. Translating gives CASSLAPRGAGANVLTF.

V usage is TRBV5-5 and J usage is TRBJ2-1, with 16 bases matching TRBD2. CDR3 size: 14 residues. J was trimmed by 8 bases and V by 7 bases; bases with no gene match: 3. The germline gives CDR1 SGHKS, CDR2 YYEKEE (reference sequence). The CDR3 bases are TGTGCCAGCCATGGGACTAGCGGGAGGGATGAGCAGTTCTTC. Translated, it gives CASHGTSGRDEQFF.

This clone appeared a single time. J is TRBJ2-2 and V is TRBV4-3, with 15 bases that match TRBD2. This CDR3 is built from 16 residues. Germline V gives CDR1 LGHNA, CDR2 YSLEER. Trimming at V came to 3 bases and at J to 5 bases, leaving 1 base not matched to a gene. CDR3 nucleotide sequence: TGCGCCAGCAGCCATGGACTAGCGGGGGGGACCGGGGAGCTGTTTTTT. Its translation is CASSHGLAGGTGELFF.

The chain recombines TRBV11-3 with TRBJ2-6, with TRBD1 identical over 10 bases. Trimming at V came to 3 bases and at J to 2 bases, leaving 4 bases not matched to a gene. This CDR3 contains 17 residues. Germline loops: CDR1 SGHNT, CDR2 YENEEA. The CDR3 spells CASSFGQGEAGANVLTF. DNA of the CDR3: TGTGCCAGCAGCTTCGGACAGGGGGAGGCTGGGGCCAACGTCCTGACTTTC.

This chain joins TRBV24-1 and TRBJ1-3; D gene uncertain. Germline V gene sequence: CDR1 KGHDR, CDR2 SFDVKD. V was clipped by 1 base and J by 2 bases, with 8 bases between them. This CDR3 spans 15 amino acids. The CDR3 DNA reads TGTGCCACCAGTGATTTTACGGAGGCTGGAAACACCATATATTTT. Amino acid sequence: CATSDFTEAGNTIYF.

This clone was seen just once. The gene calls are TRBV19 and TRBJ1-2, with 9 positions matching TRBD1. The V segment lost 3 bases and the J segment 3 bases; nucleotides outside the gene matches: 5. Germline V CDR1 and CDR2: LNHDA, SQIVND (reference sequence). CDR3 size: 15 residues. The CDR3 protein is CASSMPGQGYYGYTF. The CDR3 DNA reads TGTGCCAGTAGTATGCCGGGACAGGGTTACTATGGCTACACCTTC. Together with reference TRBV19 and TRBJ1-2, the CDR3 gives the full variable domain: DGGITQSPKYLFRKEGQNVTLSCEQNLNHDAMYWYRQDPGQGLRLIYYSQIVNDFQKGDIAEGYSVSREKKESFPLTVTSAQKNPTAFYLCASSMPGQGYYGYTFGSGTRLTVV.

The rearrangement links TRBV7-2 to TRBJ2-5; 12 positions agree with TRBD2. Germline CDR1 is SGHTA and CDR2 is FQGNSA. This CDR3 contains 15 residues. Losses at the gene ends were 4 bases for V and 5 bases for J; bases not matched to a gene: 5. This CDR3 is CASSSSTSGRETQYF. The DNA of the CDR3 is TGTGCCAGCAGCTCCTCCACTAGCGGGAGGGAGACCCAGTACTTC.

The rearrangement uses TRBV2 and TRBJ2-7; no clear D gene. The germline V gene encodes CDR1 SNHLY and CDR2 FYNNEI. The CDR3 length is 11 residues. Trimming removed 7 bases at V and 4 bases at J, with 8 bases between. CDR3 amino acids: CASNSLYEQYF. The CDR3 DNA follows: TGTGCCAGCAATAGCTTGTACGAGCAGTACTTC.

V and J are TRBV2 and TRBJ2-7; 8 nucleotides agree with TRBD1. The CDR3 consists of 14 residues. CDR1 and CDR2 from the germline V gene are SNHLY and FYNNEI. V lost 6 bases and J lost 4; bases outside the gene matches: 8. The CDR3 DNA sequence: TGTGCCAGCAGCGCTGGGACAGGACGATACGAGCAGTACTTC. This sequence encodes CASSAGTGRYEQYF. The variable domain in full, with the rest retrieved from reference TRBV2 and TRBJ2-7, is EPEVTQTPSHQVTQMGQEVILRCVPISNHLYFYWYRQILGQKVEFLVSFYNNEISEKSEIFDDQFSVERPDGSNFTLKIRSTKLEDSAMYFCASSAGTGRYEQYFGPGTRLTVT.

This rearrangement joins TRBV12-3 or TRBV12-4 to TRBJ1-4; TRBD1 is a possible D gene (6 bases). The CDR3 has 13 residues. The V end was cut by 1 base, the J end by 10 bases, with 10 bases between. For the CDR3, the DNA is TGTGCCAGCAGTTTAGGGACAGTTAGAAAACTGTTTTTT. Translated, it gives CASSLGTVRKLFF.

CDR3: CASSEGGGQPQHF. The CDR3 nucleotides are TGTGCCAGCAGTGAAGGGGGCGGTCAGCCCCAGCATTTT. J is TRBJ1-5 and V is TRBV6-1, with D tentatively TRBD1 (5 bases). The CDR3 totals 13 residues. Germline loops: CDR1 MNHNS, CDR2 SASEGT. With 1 base removed from V and 6 bases from J, the gap between germline ends came to 7 bases.

This chain uses TRBV6-5 with TRBJ1-5; D perhaps matches TRBD1 (5 bases). V was clipped by 5 bases and J by 4 bases, with 15 bases between them. Per the germline V gene, CDR1 is MNHEY and CDR2 is SVGAGI. This CDR3 spans 15 amino acids. The CDR3 region is CASSPRVRGNQPQHF. DNA of the CDR3: TGTGCCAGCAGTCCAAGGGTAAGGGGAAATCAGCCCCAGCATTTT.

A word on this clone: A read error may produce the germline difference seen at one junction end. This chain connects TRBV3-1 (or the pseudogene TRBV3-2) to TRBJ1-4; no clear D. Germline V gives CDR1 LGHDT, CDR2 YNNKEL (reference sequence). The CDR3 covers 15 residues. CDR3 DNA: TGTGCCAGCAGCCCTCCCGGGGTAAGGCGTGAACAACTGTTTTTT. Its protein product is CASSPPGVRREQLFF.

This clone has a single count. The rearrangement joins TRBV7-9 to TRBJ1-2, with 9 positions matching TRBD1. Germline values: CDR1 SEHNR, CDR2 FQNEAQ (reference sequence). CDR3 size: 15 residues. After removal of 3 bases from V and 2 bases from J, the junction contained 4 bases not matched to a gene. The CDR3 here is CASSLADRGNYGYTF. The CDR3, as DNA: TGTGCCAGCAGCTTGGCCGACAGGGGGAACTATGGCTACACCTTC.

The CDR3 reads CASSIGTAYSGANVLTF. The CDR3 nucleotides read TGTGCCAGTAGTATCGGGACAGCTTACTCTGGGGCCAACGTCCTGACTTTC. This rearrangement joins TRBV19 to TRBJ2-6; 7 nucleotides line up with TRBD1. V was clipped by 3 bases and J by 0 bases; unmatched bases: 5. Germline loops: CDR1 LNHDA, CDR2 SQIVND (reference sequence). The CDR3 spans 17 residues.

The rearrangement links TRBV28 to TRBJ2-1, with 7 bases aligning to TRBD2. The CDR3 length is 13 residues. In germline, CDR1 is MDHEN, CDR2 SYDVKM. V lost 10 bases to trimming and J lost 8 bases; unmatched junction nucleotides: 11. The CDR3 DNA sequence: TGTGCCACCGGGGACTATTCCAGGGATGAGCAGTTCTTC. It is translated as CATGDYSRDEQFF.

V gene TRBV4-1 combines with J gene TRBJ2-3, with 11 bases identical to TRBD2. V lost 6 bases, J lost 1 base, and 0 bases stayed unmatched. Germline assignment: CDR1 MGHRA and CDR2 YSYEKL. This CDR3 region has 14 residues. CDR3 bases: TGCGCCAGCAGACTAGCGGGAGGCACAGATACGCAGTATTTT. Translating it yields CASRLAGGTDTQYF.

The J gene is TRBJ1-4, the V gene TRBV19; D is perhaps TRBD1 (6 bases). Trimming left V 8 bases short and J 8 bases short, with 24 bases between. From germline, CDR1 is LNHDA and CDR2 SQIVND (reference sequence). The CDR3 is made up of 16 amino acids. The CDR3 DNA follows: TGTGCCAGTCACCCAACCGGGACACCCCTGGCGGAAAAACTGTTTTTT. Amino acid sequence: CASHPTGTPLAEKLFF. Filled out from reference TRBV19 and TRBJ1-4, the complete variable domain reads DGGITQSPKYLFRKEGQNVTLSCEQNLNHDAMYWYRQDPGQGLRLIYYSQIVNDFQKGDIAEGYSVSREKKESFPLTVTSAQKNPTAFYLCASHPTGTPLAEKLFFGSGTQLSVL.

V gene TRBV28 combines with J gene TRBJ1-2; 9 bases match TRBD1. Germline CDR1 reads MDHEN; CDR2 reads SYDVKM. The CDR3 contains 15 residues. V dropped 10 bases and J dropped 2; count of bases not matched to a gene: 11. CDR3 amino acids: CAITPWTGENYGYTF. The CDR3 nucleotides read TGTGCCATTACACCCTGGACAGGGGAAAACTATGGCTACACCTTC.

The chain joins TRBV24-1 to TRBJ2-3; D is perhaps TRBD2 (7 bases). From germline, CDR1 is KGHDR and CDR2 SFDVKD. V was cut by 6 bases and J by 4 bases, with 13 bases left in between. CDR3 length equals 14 residues. The CDR3, as DNA: TGTGCCACCAGTTACGGGGGGCGAGCAGATACGCAGTATTTT. It translates to CATSYGGRADTQYF.

The V and J genes are TRBV6-5 and TRBJ1-2; D is ambiguous. Germline CDR1 and CDR2: MNHEY and SVGAGI. V lost 8 bases and J lost 8, with 24 bases in between. The CDR3 has 15 residues. The DNA of the CDR3 is TGTGCCAGCGGTCCTCGGACCTTAGCGCTCGGGGGCTACACCTTC. Translated: CASGPRTLALGGYTF.